This TCR beta chain originates from a study of shared clonotypes between healthy human individuals (dated by TCRdb to the early 2020s). The study in broad terms: Three men and two women, aged 18 to 49 years, made up the cohort. For each donor, CD4 naive and CD4 memory were each run on three plates, CD8 naive on two plates, and CD8 memory on one plate. To estimate repertoire size and how much clonotypes are shared between individuals, the study performed deep sequencing of blood TCR repertoires from five healthy adults. To increase sequencing depth and limit assay-specific biases, TCR repertoire library preparation and sequencing were carried out by different laboratories using diverse techniques. Each donor's leukapheresis produced roughly between roughly 0.85 and 9 billion PBMCs. Study-level results and caveats: The genetic and exposure-history diversity represented was limited by the small number of donors. Incomplete sequencing was indicated by rarefaction of sorted-subset datasets, despite the large sequencing depth. Naive subsets generally had larger estimated clonotype richness than memory subsets did. Higher generation probabilities were observed for clonotypes shared by all four sorted-subset donors than for non-shared clonotypes. Only blood was sampled, and tissue TCR repertoires likely differ from those in blood. Pairwise subsampling led to the expectation that sequencing depth would affect the degree of clonotype sharing among donors. About 4.5% of naive CD4, 3% to 3.5% of naive CD8, approximately 2.2% of memory CD4, and 0.35% to 0.4% of memory CD8 clonotypes were shared across several donors.

Ends trimmed: V by 8 bases, J by 0 bases; bases unmatched to a gene: 7. The CDR3 holds 15 amino acids from the cysteine to the phenylalanine. Only the CDR3 region is kept as DNA, spanning 45 bases read in frame from base 1. The germline V gene encodes CDR1 KGHSH and CDR2 LQKENI. The donors were healthy, HIV-negative adults with no recently reported acute infections or vaccinations. All donors were Caucasian adults living in Nashville, Tennessee, USA. Magnetic negative selection was used to enrich CD4+ T cells, after which naive cells were positively selected on CD45RA and the negative fraction became the memory subset. After blood collection by leukapheresis, PBMCs were isolated using Ficoll-Histopaque density gradient centrifugation and then cryopreserved in the vapor phase of liquid nitrogen. Purity and quantity of every magnetically sorted T cell population were checked by analytical flow cytometry. From each sorted fraction, genomic DNA was isolated and quantified by UV absorbance on a Nanodrop 2000c.

As to this clone: The target of this receptor is not known. Per-base quality was not reported, and no clone a single base away is much larger than it.

Using the deep immunoSEQ assay, TCR CDR3 regions were amplified from genomic DNA by multiplex PCR. For each cell subset, the extracted genomic DNA was distributed evenly across all wells of several immunoSEQ 96-well plates, and each plate served as one replicate. For sorted subsets, 200 to 250 ng genomic DNA, equal to 30,000 to 35,000 T cell genomes, was loaded into each replicate PCR. Purified libraries were quantified with a Qubit 3.0 fluorometer, sized on a Bioanalyzer 2100, and re-quantified with the KAPA Library Quantification kit. Every immunoSEQ 96-well plate was sequenced on a separate single-read 150-cycle Illumina NextSeq 550 flow cell. The published analysis was carried out like this. The immunoSEQ output contained only junctional sequences without quality scores, so filtering could not match that applied to full-length reads. To assign V/J genes and CDR3, sequences were annotated against IMGT germline references using PyIR, a Python wrapper for IgBLAST v1.9. Reads with weak V/J assignments (E-value above 1e-6), missing CDR3, stop codons, out-of-frame junctions, or ambiguous translated residues were removed. V3J clonotypes were defined by identical inferred V gene, J gene, and CDR3 amino acid sequence. The percentage overlap between two repertoires was calculated by dividing the number of shared unique clonotypes by the size of the smaller repertoire. Repertoire richness was assessed with RTK rarefaction, the Chao1 estimator, and Recon v2.1 estimates of unobserved clonotypes. Generation probabilities for all TCRbeta clonotypes obtained by the gDNA method from several donors were computed using OLGA. This immuneACCESS table, as held by TCRdb, lists in-frame sequences with V and J called but not all clones. Of the missing ones, under half trace to an unresolved V gene in checked studies; the others have no known cause. Clone size and V and J calls were adopted from that table, with D and trimming inferred from the DNA. In all, the sample holds 2 million to 3 million clones, and 90% to 95% of those were seen once. The top ten hold over 0.12% of the sample.

Sequenced material: naive CD4+ T cells sorted from blood. Sample cell subset or site, as interpreted from the label and publication: CD45RA+ positively selected. The chain is made from TRBV18 and TRBJ2-3; a stretch of 8 junction bases matches TRBD2. The sequence was collected from a man aged 18 to 35 in good health. The sequence in DNA is TGTGCCAGCCTAAAAATAGCGGGAAGCACAGATACGCAGTATTTT. Its translation is CASLKIAGSTDTQYF. Joined to the reference TRBV18 and TRBJ2-3 proteins, this CDR3 gives the full variable domain: NAGVMQNPRHLVRRRGQEARLRCSPMKGHSHVYWYRQLPEEGLKFMVYLQKENIIDESGMPKERFSAEFPKEGPSILRIQQVVRGDSAAYFCASLKIAGSTDTQYFGPGTRLTVL.